One and the same sample provided the 18 T cell receptor beta chains below, sequenced in a study of human T cells and chemical hapten exposure. Each CDR3 protein gets one entry after TCRdb re-called the RACE reads with MiXCR. This sample carries around 70,000 distinct CDR3 sequences, more than 9.5% of them seen once, and the ten largest clones take roughly 1.5%. Regarding time point: patch test 3, about 24 weeks after DPC sensitization. This sample's treatment: therapeutic diphenylcyclopropenone sensitization with weekly scalp DPC. Sequences were derived from whole blood, sampled in connection with sensitization to the hapten diphenylcyclopropenone (DPC). The receptor set was obtained from a woman aged 45-60 years with alopecia areata. Some clones in this sample may be carry-over from other donors' samples.

The CDR3 loop is CASSYVRLAGGQETQYF. The CDR3 DNA reads TGTGCCAGCAGTTACGTTAGACTAGCGGGGGGCCAAGAGACCCAGTACTTC. The chain couples TRBV6-6 to TRBJ2-5, with TRBD2 identical over 13 bases. CDR1 is MNHNY and CDR2 is SVGAGI in the germline V gene (reference sequence). The CDR3 sequence is 17 residues long. V was clipped by 2 bases and J by 1 base; unmatched bases: 4.

This clonotype was counted ten times or more. This chain uses TRBV7-2 with TRBJ2-5; perhaps TRBD2 as D (6 bases). The CDR3 spans 15 residues. The V gene's germline CDR1 is SGHTA and CDR2 FQGNSA. Trimming left V 5 bases short and J 1 base short, with 14 bases between. The CDR3 DNA sequence: TGTGCCAGCAGCCCACTGAGCGGGTTCCAAGAGACCCAGTACTTC. It codes for CASSPLSGFQETQYF.

At least ten counts were recorded for this clonotype. The chain links TRBV5-1 to TRBJ2-7; D unresolved. This CDR3 has 13 residues. Germline V CDR1 and CDR2: SGHRS, YFSETQ. V lost 1 base, J lost 5 bases, and 10 bases lay in between. As DNA, the CDR3 is TGCGCCAGCAGCTTGCAAGGGCCGGACGAGCAGTACTTC. This codes for CASSLQGPDEQYF.

The table lists this clonotype with many counts. The chain couples TRBV5-5 to TRBJ1-4; 7 bases agree with TRBD1. This CDR3 is built from 14 residues. Losses at the gene ends were 4 bases for V and 2 bases for J; bases not matched to a gene: 2. The germline V gene has CDR1 SGHKS and CDR2 YYEKEE (reference sequence). Written as DNA, the CDR3 is TGTGCCAGCAGCCCGGGACAGACTAATGAAAAACTGTTTTTT. Translating gives CASSPGQTNEKLFF.

Remarks on this clonotype: This may come from a read error, since a much larger clone is one base off. V and J are TRBV20-1 and TRBJ1-1; a weak D match, TRBD1 (5 bases). This CDR3 has 14 amino acids. V shed 8 bases and J shed 1 base, with 17 bases lying between them. Germline V CDR1 and CDR2: DFQATT, SNEGSKA (reference sequence). The CDR3 loop reads CSTPWTYSNTEAFF. The CDR3 nucleotides are TGCAGTACTCCCTGGACATATTCGAACACTGAAGCTTTCTTT.

This clonotype was picked up a small number of times. CDR3 protein: CASSPRGTGGAAAKNIQYF. The CDR3 DNA reads TGTGCCAGCTCACCACGAGGGACAGGGGGCGCGGCGGCCAAAAACATTCAGTACTTC. This sequence joins TRBV18 and TRBJ2-4; TRBD1 agrees at 12 bases. Per germline, CDR1 KGHSH and CDR2 LQKENI. V shed 1 base and J 1 base; nucleotides not matched to a gene: 8. The CDR3 is 19 residues long.

This clonotype was counted at least ten times. J is TRBJ1-5 and V is TRBV18; 7 bases align to TRBD1. CDR3 length equals 14 residues. Germline V gives CDR1 KGHSH, CDR2 LQKENI. Trimming at V came to 8 bases and at J to 8 bases, leaving 12 bases not matched to a gene. The CDR3 here is CASRETGMKEPQHF. In nucleotides, the CDR3 is TGTGCCAGCCGCGAGACAGGGATGAAGGAGCCCCAGCATTTT.

In its sample, this clonotype was seen many times. The rearrangement joins TRBV7-2 to TRBJ2-3, with a possible D match to TRBD1 (7 bases). This CDR3 has 16 amino acids. The germline V gene has CDR1 SGHTA and CDR2 FQGNSA. The V end lost 1 base, the J end lost 3 bases, and 14 bases lay between the germline ends. CDR3: CASSLEAGGTTDTQYF. The CDR3 DNA reads TGTGCCAGCAGCTTAGAGGCAGGGGGGACGACAGATACGCAGTATTTT.

The chain is built from TRBV12-3 or TRBV12-4 and TRBJ2-2; 7 nucleotides align to TRBD2. J lost 4 bases, V lost 6 bases, and 8 bases had no gene match. The CDR3 length is 15 residues. Written as DNA, the CDR3 is TGTGCCAGCAGACTGGGGGGGAGCAGCACCGGGGAGCTGTTTTTT. Translated: CASRLGGSSTGELFF.

This clonotype came up a few times. The V gene is TRBV5-1, the J gene TRBJ2-1; no definite D call. Germline values: CDR1 SGHRS, CDR2 YFSETQ. V was pared by 7 bases and J by 7 bases, with 3 bases between. The CDR3 is 9 amino acids. The chain's CDR3 is CASWNEQFF. DNA of the CDR3: TGCGCCAGCTGGAATGAGCAGTTCTTC.

This clonotype occurred a few times. The chain joins TRBV7-2 to TRBJ2-3; D remains unclear. The germline V and J ends were trimmed by 5 bases and 2 bases, with 11 bases remaining between them. This CDR3 spans 14 amino acids. Germline CDR1 SGHTA, CDR2 FQGNSA. In nucleotides, the CDR3 is TGTGCCAGCAGCCCAAGACAAACCACAGATACGCAGTATTTT. Its protein product is CASSPRQTTDTQYF.

The chain is built from TRBV5-6 and TRBJ2-1, with TRBD2 matching 8 bases. Germline lookup yields CDR1 SGHDT and CDR2 YYEEEE. Trimming took 4 bases from V and 6 from J; bases not matched to a gene: 24. The CDR3 sequence is 20 residues long. This CDR3 is CASSPRGRAGAEIFCNEQFF. For the CDR3, the DNA is TGTGCCAGCAGCCCGAGGGGCAGAGCGGGGGCCGAGATCTTCTGCAATGAGCAGTTCTTC.

At least ten counts were recorded for this clonotype. The chain carries TRBV2 and TRBJ2-5; D possibly matches TRBD1 or TRBD2 (5 bases each). Trimming left V 3 bases short and J 2 bases short, with 7 bases between. Germline V CDR1 and CDR2: SNHLY, FYNNEI. The CDR3 length is 13 residues. The DNA for the CDR3 is TGTGCCAGCAGTGAGGGGGAGCAAGAGACCCAGTACTTC. Protein: CASSEGEQETQYF.

This clonotype was seen a handful of times. The V gene is TRBV5-8, the J gene TRBJ2-5; D not resolved. This CDR3 spans 12 amino acids. V lost 0 bases and J lost 1, with 1 base in between. Per the germline V gene, CDR1 is SGHTS and CDR2 is YDEGEE. Written as DNA, the CDR3 is TGTGCCAGCAGCTTGGTCCAAGAGACCCAGTACTTC. The encoded protein is CASSLVQETQYF.

This clonotype was found a few times. This sequence joins TRBV10-3 and TRBJ2-1; D is perhaps TRBD1 (6 bases). Deletions cut 2 bases from V and 4 bases from J, with 21 bases between. Germline V gene lookup returns CDR1 ENHRY and CDR2 SYGVKD. The CDR3 is made up of 18 amino acids. The CDR3: CAISEARGRSSGYNEQFF. The DNA for the CDR3 is TGTGCCATCAGTGAGGCCAGGGGACGCAGCTCTGGGTACAATGAGCAGTTCTTC.

For this clonotype: In this CDR3 the conserved last residue, phenylalanine or tryptophan, is missing, so a read error is likely. The genes are TRBV7-9 and TRBJ2-7, with unresolved D. The germline gives CDR1 SEHNR, CDR2 FQNEAQ (reference sequence). V dropped 4 bases and J dropped 4 bases, with 11 bases sitting between them. This CDR3 comprises 13 residues. CDR3 bases: TGTGCCAGCAGCTCCGACGGCGCGTACGAGCAGTACCTC. Its translation: CASSSDGAYEQYL.

This chain joins TRBV4-1 and TRBJ2-3; 9 bases line up with TRBD2. The V gene end was trimmed by 4 bases and the J gene end by 0 bases; junction bases not matched to a gene: 8. The CDR3 is 17 residues long. Germline CDR1 reads MGHRA; CDR2 reads YSYEKL. The DNA for the CDR3 is TGCGCCAGCAGCCCCAGGCCTAGCGGGGCTAGCACAGATACGCAGTATTTT. This sequence encodes CASSPRPSGASTDTQYF.

This clonotype was recorded at least ten times. The V gene is TRBV11-2, the J gene TRBJ2-1; perhaps TRBD1 as D (6 bases). The germline CDR1 and CDR2 sequences are SGHAT and FQNNGV. V lost 3 bases and J lost 12, with 21 bases in between. The CDR3 totals 15 residues. The CDR3 DNA sequence: TGTGCCAGCAGCTTGACCGGACGGAGTTCCAGGGGGCAGTTCTTC. The encoded protein is CASSLTGRSSRGQFF.